Listed below are T cell receptor beta chains from one sample, sequenced in a study of T cells after yellow fever vaccination. TCRdb re-called the 5' RACE reads with MiXCR, one entry per CDR3 protein. The table includes hundreds of thousands of distinct CDR3 sequences, roughly 14% detected once. The sample was PBMCs, taken on the day of the yellow fever booster vaccination. The receptors derive from a man aged 30 to 45 who received the YFV17D yellow fever vaccine. The conserved cysteine and the conserved F or W are not part of the CDR3 here.

TRBJ2-1 | TRBV9 | ASRTSGANEQF
TRBJ2-6 | TRBV4-3 | ASSQDHGFGANVLT
TRBJ2-3 | TRBV7-8 | ASSSHREDTQY
TRBJ1-2 | TRBV5-1 | ASSQGGDGFGYT
TRBJ2-5 | TRBV7-2 | ASSGQTPVNGETQY
TRBJ2-3 | TRBV29-1 | SVQEDTQY
TRBJ1-5 | TRBV18 | ASSPGTGISNQPQH
TRBJ2-1 | TRBV6-6 | ASSRKDEQF
TRBJ2-2 | TRBV28 | ASSRMTGELF
TRBJ2-7 | TRBV20-1 | SIPTGREGRAEQY
TRBJ2-7 | TRBV5-6 | ASSLEGDQWYEQY
TRBJ1-5 | TRBV5-6 | ASSLRHHNQPQH
TRBJ2-5 | TRBV9 | ASSVEATVETQY
TRBJ2-3 | TRBV5-1 | ASSRATIGADTQY
TRBJ1-5 | TRBV7-9 | ASSYETQQPQH
TRBJ2-3 | TRBV29-1 | SVAGWSTDTQY
TRBJ1-3 | TRBV7-9 | ASSLATQGGNTIY
TRBJ2-5 | TRBV5-1 | ASSLGTGGAETQY
TRBJ1-5 | TRBV12-3/TRBV12-4 | ASSFSYSSRQPQH
TRBJ2-5 | TRBV7-2 | ASSPRGREGETQY
TRBJ1-3 | TRBV18 | ASSQTDRGSGNTIY
TRBJ2-5 | TRBV7-7 | ASSSVAGETQY
TRBJ2-2 | TRBV12-3/TRBV12-4 | ASSAATGELF
TRBJ2-7 | TRBV18 | ASSPPSVSYEQY
TRBJ2-2 | TRBV25-1 | ASSEGGSGWAGELF
TRBJ2-3 | TRBV18 | ASSPDRGRTQWMQY
TRBJ2-2 | TRBV6-5 | ASSYDRSTGELF
TRBJ2-1 | TRBV30 | AWGASGTSVNEQF
TRBJ2-1 | TRBV7-6 | ASSEVGEASYNEQF
TRBJ1-2 | TRBV12-3/TRBV12-4 | ALLRVADGYT
TRBJ2-2 | TRBV20-1 | SARLSGTGELF
TRBJ1-1 | TRBV5-1 | ASSSQGLGTEAF